Below are 29 T cell receptor beta chains sequenced from a single sample in a study of shared clonotypes between healthy human individuals (dated by TCRdb to the early 2020s). CD8 naive samples consisted of CD45RO-negative cells that were positively selected for CCR7, yielding a CD45RA+CCR7+ population without TemRA cells. The library relied on the immunoSEQ multiplex PCR assay. Imported from immuneACCESS, the table was reduced by TCRdb to in-frame sequences with V and J called. These copies leave out some clones; in studies compared against another copy, an unresolved V gene accounts for under half, and the cause of the remainder is not known. The sample table shows about 800,000 clones, and roughly 96% are seen once. Clones ranked in the top ten supply 0.2% to 0.25% of the sample. The sequenced sample was naive CD8+ T cells sorted from blood. The cell subset or site label, read with the paper, signifies: CD45RA+CCR7+. The source of these receptors is a man aged 25 to 40 in good health.

The chain employs TRBV4-1 and TRBJ2-1; tentative D call: TRBD2 (7 bases). Trimming left V 0 bases short and J 6 bases short, with 12 bases between. CDR1 and CDR2 from the germline V gene are MGHRA and YSYEKL. This CDR3 has 15 residues. The CDR3 sequence is CASSQDRGGGNEQFF. For the CDR3, the DNA is TGCGCCAGCAGCCAAGATCGGGGAGGGGGCAATGAGCAGTTCTTC.

The J gene is TRBJ1-1, the V gene TRBV11-2, with 7 bases lining up with TRBD1. The V and J ends lost 1 base and 4 bases, in that order; junction bases with no gene match: 15. CDR1 and CDR2 from the germline V gene are SGHAT and FQNNGV. This CDR3 is 18 amino acids long. CDR3 nucleotide sequence: TGTGCCAGCAGCTTAGGGATCTGGGTAGGGGGCGCGCCCACTGAAGCTTTCTTT. It is translated as CASSLGIWVGGAPTEAFF.

A remark on this clone: One end of the junction is discordant with germline, which a read error may explain. J is TRBJ2-7 and V is TRBV27; D is undetermined. This CDR3 spans 13 amino acids. Looked up from germline, CDR1 is MNHEY and CDR2 is SMNVEV (reference sequence). The CDR3 is CASRLSSSYEQYF. The CDR3 nucleotides read TGTGCCAGCAGGTTATCCAGTAGCTACGAGCAGTACTTC.

The chain carries TRBV7-6 and TRBJ2-2; no clear D gene. V shed 1 base and J shed 2 bases, with 14 bases lying between them. Per the germline V gene, CDR1 is SGHVS and CDR2 is FNYEAQ. This CDR3 has 17 residues. CDR3 in amino acids: CASSLEVGAKNTGELFF. The CDR3 DNA follows: TGTGCCAGCAGCTTAGAGGTGGGCGCAAAAAACACCGGGGAGCTGTTTTTT.

This rearrangement joins TRBV30 to TRBJ1-3; maybe TRBD1 (6 bases). The CDR3 has 15 residues. Trimming stripped 3 bases from V and 4 bases from J, with 16 bases between. In germline, CDR1 is GTSNPN, CDR2 SVGIG (reference sequence). The CDR3 loop reads CAWSYGQFYGNTIYF. The CDR3 DNA reads as TGTGCCTGGAGCTACGGACAGTTCTACGGAAACACCATATATTTT. Based on the CDR3 plus reference TRBV30 and TRBJ1-3, the full variable domain is SQTIHQWPATLVQPVGSPLSLECTVEGTSNPNLYWYRQAAGRGLQLLFYSVGIGQISSEVPQNLSASRPQDRQFILSSKKLLLSDSGFYLCAWSYGQFYGNTIYFGEGSWLTVV.

The chain combines TRBV7-2 with TRBJ1-1; no firm D call. This CDR3 has 13 residues. Trimming left V 2 bases short and J 3 bases short, with 7 bases between. Germline CDR1 and CDR2: SGHTA and FQGNSA. CDR3 sequence: CASSLPVHTEAFF. The CDR3 DNA reads TGTGCCAGCAGCTTACCAGTCCACACTGAAGCTTTCTTT.

This clone showed up just once. The CDR3 here is CASSLPTSGSVEQFF. DNA for the CDR3: TGTGCCAGCTCACTCCCGACTAGCGGGAGTGTTGAGCAGTTCTTC. The rearrangement joins TRBV18 to TRBJ2-1, with 12 bases fitting TRBD2. V lost 4 bases and J lost 9; bases outside the gene matches: 7. Germline lookup yields CDR1 KGHSH and CDR2 LQKENI. The CDR3 extends over 15 amino acids.

The chain recombines TRBV5-6 with TRBJ2-7; D is uncertain. The CDR3 runs to 11 residues. The V gene's germline CDR1 is SGHDT and CDR2 YYEEEE. The CDR3 DNA follows: TGTGGGAAGCTGGTGGGGTACGAGCAGTACTTC. Encoded protein: CGKLVGYEQYF.

CDR3 protein: CATNRAGGPNEQFF. The CDR3 bases are TGTGCCACCAACCGAGCGGGAGGGCCAAATGAGCAGTTCTTC. The rearrangement links TRBV15 to TRBJ2-1, with TRBD2 matching over 10 bases. Germline CDR1 and CDR2: LNHNV and YYDKDF (reference sequence). V shed 7 bases and J 7 bases; nucleotides not matched to a gene: 7. The CDR3 has 14 amino acids.

The chain joins TRBV7-6 to TRBJ2-3, with TRBD2 matching over 9 bases. Germline trimming cut 3 bases from V and 4 bases from J; bases unmatched to any gene: 11. CDR3 length: 17 residues. The germline CDR1 and CDR2 sequences are SGHVS and FNYEAQ. The DNA of the CDR3 is TGTGCCAGCAGCTTCCATAGGCGGGAGGGTGGTTCAGATACGCAGTATTTT. This encodes CASSFHRREGGSDTQYF.

Turning to this clone: Within the sample, other DNA sequences also encode this same CDR3. The chain couples TRBV28 to TRBJ2-7; weak D call: TRBD2 (6 bases). V lost 3 bases and J lost 2, with 8 bases in between. This CDR3 is built from 13 residues. Germline V gene sequence: CDR1 MDHEN, CDR2 SYDVKM. The CDR3 here is CASSFTGAYEQYF. The CDR3 nucleotides are TGTGCCAGCAGTTTTACGGGGGCCTACGAGCAGTACTTC. Drawing the rest from reference TRBV28 and TRBJ2-7, the complete variable domain is DVKVTQSSRYLVKRTGEKVFLECVQDMDHENMFWYRQDPGLGLRLIYFSYDVKMKEKGDIPEGYSVSREKKERFSLILESASTNQTSMYLCASSFTGAYEQYFGPGTRLTVT.

The J gene is TRBJ2-3, the V gene TRBV29-1, with D tentatively TRBD1 or TRBD2 (5 bases each). Germline CDR1 is SQVTM and CDR2 is ANQGSEA. V lost 1 base and J lost 5, with 16 bases in between. The CDR3 length is 15 residues. CDR3: CSVEVVGTPRDTQYF. The CDR3 DNA sequence: TGCAGCGTTGAAGTTGTGGGGACGCCGCGAGATACGCAGTATTTT.

This sequence joins TRBV25-1 and TRBJ2-1, with 8 bases lining up with TRBD1. Trimming removed 3 bases from V and 16 bases from J; junction bases left unmatched: 8. The CDR3 is 12 residues long. Germline V CDR1 and CDR2: MGHDK, SYGVNS. In nucleotides, the CDR3 is TGTGCCAGCAGTGATTTAAACAGGGGGGATTTCTTC. Translating it yields CASSDLNRGDFF. The full variable domain, rest sourced from reference TRBV25-1 and TRBJ2-1, is EADIYQTPRYLVIGTGKKITLECSQTMGHDKMYWYQQDPGMELHLIHYSYGVNSTEKGDLSSESTVSRIRTEHFPLTLESARPSHTSQYLCASSDLNRGDFFGPGTRLTVL.

This clone was seen just once. The rearrangement uses TRBV29-1 and TRBJ1-1; 7 bases align to TRBD1. With V trimmed by 7 bases and J by 3 bases, 5 bases remained unmatched. The germline V gene encodes CDR1 SQVTM and CDR2 ANQGSEA. CDR3 size: 12 residues. DNA of the CDR3: TGCAGCGCTGACACAGGGGACACTGAAGCTTTCTTT. It specifies CSADTGDTEAFF.

V is TRBV29-1 and J is TRBJ2-1, with D possibly called TRBD1 or TRBD2 (6 bases each). In germline, CDR1 is SQVTM, CDR2 ANQGSEA. V lost 4 bases, J lost 0 bases, and 22 bases lay in between. The CDR3 contains 18 residues. The CDR3 region has the DNA TGCAGCGTTGTTTCGGGGGCACTAGCACCAAGCTCCTACAATGAGCAGTTCTTC. It specifies CSVVSGALAPSSYNEQFF.

This clone was seen only once. J is TRBJ2-1 and V is TRBV4-3, with a possible D match to TRBD1 (6 bases). This CDR3 has 16 residues. In germline, CDR1 is LGHNA, CDR2 YSLEER. V was trimmed by 0 bases and J by 1 base, leaving 10 bases between them. The DNA for the CDR3 is TGCGCCAGCAGCCAAGATTCAGGGGATTCCTACAATGAGCAGTTCTTC. Translated: CASSQDSGDSYNEQFF.

The rearrangement uses TRBV9 and TRBJ2-5; D might be TRBD1 (6 bases). Germline-derived CDR1 and CDR2 are SGDLS and YYNGEE. The CDR3 has 14 amino acids. V was pared by 3 bases and J by 1 base, with 10 bases between. CDR3 DNA sequence: TGTGCCAGCAGCGCCGACAGGACCCAAGAGACCCAGTACTTC. Its translation: CASSADRTQETQYF.

The chain uses TRBV28 and TRBJ2-3; TRBD2 might be the D (6 bases). This CDR3 has 17 amino acids. The ends were cut back, 3 bases at V and 3 bases at J, with 19 bases in the middle. Per the germline V gene, CDR1 is MDHEN and CDR2 is SYDVKM. CDR3 sequence reads: CASSFPDGGRTTDTQYF. CDR3 coding DNA: TGTGCCAGCAGTTTCCCAGACGGAGGGAGAACGACAGATACGCAGTATTTT.

V and J are TRBV27 and TRBJ2-7; 13 bases map to TRBD2. V gave up 5 bases and J gave up 4 bases; unmatched junction bases: 5. Germline CDR1 and CDR2: MNHEY and SMNVEV (reference sequence). CDR3 length: 15 amino acids. This chain's CDR3 is CASSGLAGAGYEQYF. CDR3 DNA sequence: TGTGCCAGCAGTGGACTAGCGGGAGCTGGGTACGAGCAGTACTTC.

This chain uses TRBV4-1 with TRBJ1-3; maybe TRBD1 (5 bases). Deletions cut 1 base from V and 3 bases from J, with 10 bases between. Germline CDR1 MGHRA, CDR2 YSYEKL. The CDR3 spans 15 residues. CDR3 DNA: TGCGCCAGCAGCCAAGGCCCGGGGGTTGGAAACACCATATATTTT. Amino acid sequence: CASSQGPGVGNTIYF.

The V and J genes are TRBV7-9 and TRBJ2-7; D uncertain. V gave up 5 bases and J gave up 3 bases, with 23 bases separating them. Germline CDR1 reads SEHNR; CDR2 reads FQNEAQ (reference sequence). The CDR3 is 17 amino acids. This chain's CDR3 is CASSLVGSTHYYYEQYF. CDR3 coding DNA: TGTGCCAGCAGCCTAGTCGGGTCGACGCACTACTACTACGAGCAGTACTTC.

This clone has only one observation. The rearrangement uses TRBV19 and TRBJ2-1; TRBD2 might be the D (5 bases). The ends were cut back, 5 bases at V and 4 bases at J, with 6 bases in the middle. The CDR3 is 12 residues long. Germline CDR1 is LNHDA and CDR2 is SQIVND (reference sequence). In DNA form, the CDR3 reads TGTGCCAGTAGTCGAGGGTACAATGAGCAGTTCTTC. Protein sequence: CASSRGYNEQFF.

The chain employs TRBV4-1 and TRBJ2-1; D is uncertain. CDR1 is MGHRA and CDR2 is YSYEKL in the germline V gene. The CDR3 totals 15 residues. The V and J ends lost 8 bases and 1 base respectively, with 15 bases between them. The CDR3 spells CASRMGWGSYNEQFF. The CDR3 DNA sequence: TGCGCCAGCCGGATGGGTTGGGGTTCCTACAATGAGCAGTTCTTC.

The chain uses TRBV19 and TRBJ1-5; tentatively, D is TRBD1 (6 bases). Germline assignment: CDR1 LNHDA and CDR2 SQIVND (reference sequence). V was shortened by 5 bases and J by 5 bases, with 28 bases between the two germline ends. The CDR3 is 19 residues long. The chain's CDR3 is CASSLLQVGHHLHYQPQHF. CDR3 bases: TGTGCCAGTAGTCTCTTACAGGTGGGACACCACCTTCACTATCAGCCCCAGCATTTT.

The rearrangement links TRBV4-3 to TRBJ2-7, with 8 bases fitting TRBD1. The CDR3 extends over 16 amino acids. Germline CDR1 reads LGHNA; CDR2 reads YSLEER. V trimming: 0 bases; J trimming: 5 bases; junction bases outside the gene matches: 9. The CDR3 DNA is TGCGCCAGCAGCCAAGATACAACAGGGGGTAGGAACGAGCAGTACTTC. Encoded protein: CASSQDTTGGRNEQYF.

The rearrangement links TRBV11-3 to TRBJ2-1, with unresolved D. Germline loops: CDR1 SGHNT, CDR2 YENEEA. Trimming left V 3 bases short and J 6 bases short, with 15 bases between. The CDR3 length is 15 residues. CDR3 amino acids: CASSFVPSLGNEQFF. CDR3 DNA: TGTGCCAGCAGCTTCGTACCCAGCCTAGGCAATGAGCAGTTCTTC.

This chain's CDR3 is CASSPVFSSGGTDTQYF. DNA for the CDR3: TGTGCCAGCTCACCCGTCTTTAGTAGCGGGGGCACAGATACGCAGTATTTT. The chain joins TRBV18 to TRBJ2-3; 8 nucleotides align to TRBD2. V lost 3 bases and J lost 1; bases outside the gene matches: 9. This CDR3 is 17 amino acids long. Germline V lookup: CDR1 KGHSH, CDR2 LQKENI.

The chain combines TRBV6-1 with TRBJ2-3; perhaps TRBD1 as D (5 bases). V lost 5 bases to trimming and J lost 0 bases, with 12 bases between them. The CDR3 runs 15 residues. Per germline, CDR1 MNHNS and CDR2 SASEGT. This chain's CDR3 is CASSSPWTSTDTQYF. DNA for the CDR3: TGTGCCAGCAGTTCCCCATGGACAAGCACAGATACGCAGTATTTT.

In its sample, this clone was seen once. The chain employs TRBV27 and TRBJ2-7; D ambiguous. The CDR3 has 13 residues. V was pared by 6 bases and J by 3 bases, with 12 bases between. The germline V gene encodes CDR1 MNHEY and CDR2 SMNVEV (reference sequence). CDR3: CASSGTSYYEQYF. The DNA for the CDR3 is TGTGCCAGCAGCGGAACAAGTTACTACGAGCAGTACTTC.